This T cell receptor beta chain came from a study of cytomegalovirus exposure and HLA in healthy donors. The PCR ran on 60 Vbeta and 13 Jbeta primers. Using immunoSEQ multiplex PCR, the repertoire was profiled, and TCRdb retains in-frame clones only, with some absent. In all, the sample yields about 200,000 clones. General observations from the study: TCR beta sequences reportedly predicted most subjects' HLA-A and HLA-B alleles accurately.

There were likely unrecorded immune exposures, though donors were nominally healthy when sampled. Comments on this clone: Its antigen is still unknown.

The germline gives CDR1 MGHRA, CDR2 YSYEKL. The CDR3 consists of 13 residues. J was trimmed by 5 bases and V by 8 bases; bases with no gene match: 6. This receptor was taken from a boy between 10 and 17 years old in good health and CMV-seronegative. The sequenced sample consisted of PBMCs. The V and J genes are TRBV4-1 and TRBJ2-5, with 9 bases lining up with TRBD1. CDR3 loop: CASGQGMSETQYF. CDR3 nucleotide sequence: TGCGCCAGCGGACAGGGGATGTCGGAGACCCAGTACTTC.